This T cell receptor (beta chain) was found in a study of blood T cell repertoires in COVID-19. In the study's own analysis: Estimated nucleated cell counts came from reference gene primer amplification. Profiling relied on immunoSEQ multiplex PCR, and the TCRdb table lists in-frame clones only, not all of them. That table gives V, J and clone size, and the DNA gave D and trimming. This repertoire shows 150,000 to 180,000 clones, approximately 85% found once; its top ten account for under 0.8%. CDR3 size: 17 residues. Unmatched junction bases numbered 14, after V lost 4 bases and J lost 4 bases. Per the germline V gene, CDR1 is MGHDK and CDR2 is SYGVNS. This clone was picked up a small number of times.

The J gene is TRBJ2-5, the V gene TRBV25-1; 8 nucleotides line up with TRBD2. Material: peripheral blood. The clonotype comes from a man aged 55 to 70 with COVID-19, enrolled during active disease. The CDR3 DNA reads TGTGCCAGCAGTGTCCCCTTTACGGGGGGGAGCGGAGAGACCCAGTACTTC. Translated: CASSVPFTGGSGETQYF.